A single sample is the source of the 13 T cell receptor beta chains below, sequenced in a study of blood T cell repertoires in COVID-19 (dated by TCRdb to the early 2020s). The library was built by means of the immunoSEQ multiplex PCR assay. The table was pulled from immuneACCESS by TCRdb, which kept in-frame rearrangements only. Such tables lose some clones; where checked, under half of the loss comes from unresolved V genes, and the rest has no known cause. The sample records about 180,000 clones, about 81% of which are singletons. About an eighth of the sample belongs to the ten largest clones. The source material was peripheral blood. The origin of the receptors is a woman aged 80 or older with COVID-19, enrolled during active disease.

V is TRBV3-1 (or the pseudogene TRBV3-2) and J is TRBJ2-3, with 11 bases identical to TRBD2. Per germline, CDR1 LGHDT and CDR2 YNNKEL (reference sequence). The CDR3 length is 16 residues. With 4 bases clipped from V and 3 bases from J, the junction kept 6 bases outside the gene matches. In DNA form, the CDR3 reads TGTGCCAGCAGCCCACTAGCGGGAGTTTTTACAGATACGCAGTATTTT. Translating it yields CASSPLAGVFTDTQYF.

On this clone itself: This may arise from a read error, as a much more abundant clone is one base away. V usage is TRBV27 and J usage is TRBJ1-1; D is possibly TRBD1 (6 bases). The CDR3 is 15 residues long. Germline CDR1 reads MNHEY; CDR2 reads SMNVEV (reference sequence). CDR3 loop: CTSSPPGHKNTEAFF. CDR3 DNA: TGTACCAGCAGTCCTCCGGGACACAAGAACACTGAAGCTTTCTTT.

The J gene is TRBJ2-2, the V gene TRBV6-5; D possibly corresponds to TRBD2 (6 bases). Germline-derived CDR1 and CDR2 are MNHEY and SVGAGI. The V end was cut by 10 bases, the J end by 0 bases, with 12 bases between. The CDR3 covers 14 residues. This CDR3 is CAIRTMANTGELFF. The CDR3 DNA reads TGTGCCATAAGGACTATGGCGAACACCGGGGAGCTGTTTTTT.

This clone was observed a single time. The chain has TRBV7-9 and TRBJ2-7; TRBD1 aligns across 9 bases. Unmatched junction bases numbered 8, after V lost 5 bases and J lost 3 bases. The CDR3 is 15 amino acids. Germline V gene lookup returns CDR1 SEHNR and CDR2 FQNEAQ (reference sequence). The CDR3 here is CASSPGTGKGYEQYF. CDR3 DNA: TGTGCCAGCAGCCCGGGGACAGGGAAGGGCTACGAGCAGTACTTC.

V usage is TRBV27 and J usage is TRBJ2-5; D is uncertain. CDR1 is MNHEY, CDR2 SMNVEV, per germline (reference sequence). Trimming took off 3 bases at V and 5 bases at J, with 10 bases between the two ends. The CDR3 runs 13 residues. CDR3 nucleotide sequence: TGTGCCAGCAGTTTTAGATACTCCGAGACCCAGTACTTC. Residues: CASSFRYSETQYF.

Here the CDR3 reads CASSRTTGGIGELFF. The CDR3 nucleotides are TGCGCCAGCAGCCGCACCACAGGGGGCATAGGGGAGCTGTTTTTT. The chain uses TRBV5-1 and TRBJ2-2, with 9 bases aligning to TRBD1. From germline, CDR1 is SGHRS and CDR2 YFSETQ. V dropped 4 bases and J dropped 8; count of bases not matched to a gene: 9. There are 15 residues in the CDR3.

This chain joins TRBV5-4 and TRBJ2-3, with TRBD1 as a possible D gene (5 bases). With 0 bases removed from V and 0 bases from J, the gap between germline ends came to 8 bases. CDR3 length: 15 residues. Germline lookup yields CDR1 SGHNT and CDR2 YYREEE (reference sequence). The CDR3 DNA reads as TGTGCCAGCAGCTTGGGGACAACTAGCACAGATACGCAGTATTTT. It specifies CASSLGTTSTDTQYF.

V is TRBV6-1 and J is TRBJ2-5; D possibly corresponds to TRBD2 (6 bases). Trimming pared 2 bases from V and 5 bases from J, leaving 15 bases between. CDR1 MNHNS and CDR2 SASEGT come from the germline V gene. The CDR3 length is 15 residues. In nucleotides, the CDR3 is TGTGCCAGCAGTGAAACGGGGGACTCAACGGAGACCCAGTACTTC. This sequence encodes CASSETGDSTETQYF.

The count of this clone is one. V is TRBV10-3 and J is TRBJ1-4; tentatively, D is TRBD1 (5 bases). From germline, CDR1 is ENHRY and CDR2 SYGVKD. V gave up 0 bases and J gave up 8 bases, with 10 bases separating them. CDR3 size: 14 residues. The CDR3 here is CAISESQGREKLFF. The DNA for the CDR3 is TGTGCCATCAGTGAGTCTCAGGGTCGGGAAAAACTGTTTTTT.

The chain is built from TRBV5-4 and TRBJ1-1, with 8 bases matching TRBD1. The germline gives CDR1 SGHNT, CDR2 YYREEE (reference sequence). This CDR3 is 13 amino acids long. The J segment lost 11 bases and the V segment lost 4 bases, leaving 10 bases of the junction unmatched. In DNA, the CDR3 is TGTGCCAGCAGCAAAGGGACAGGCCAGGAGGCTTTCTTT. The encoded protein is CASSKGTGQEAFF.

The J gene is TRBJ2-2, the V gene TRBV2; possibly TRBD2 for D (5 bases). Trimming removed 7 bases at V and 7 bases at J, with 13 bases between. Germline CDR1 and CDR2: SNHLY and FYNNEI. The CDR3 length is 13 residues. The CDR3 nucleotides read TGTGCCAGCACTAACGGGGTTAACGGGGAGCTGTTTTTT. This encodes CASTNGVNGELFF.

The genes are TRBV29-1 and TRBJ1-4, with 7 bases matching TRBD1. This CDR3 region has 15 residues. The V and J ends lost 4 bases and 0 bases, in that order; junction bases with no gene match: 5. CDR1 is SQVTM and CDR2 is ANQGSEA in the germline V gene. The CDR3 protein is CSVALQGATNEKLFF. The CDR3 DNA follows: TGCAGCGTTGCCCTCCAGGGGGCAACTAATGAAAAACTGTTTTTT.

This clone was detected only once. This same CDR3 is encoded by further DNA sequences in the sample. V is TRBV3-1 (or the pseudogene TRBV3-2) and J is TRBJ1-5, with D unclear. This CDR3 comprises 13 residues. The germline gives CDR1 LGHDT, CDR2 YNNKEL (reference sequence). The V and J ends lost 0 bases and 5 bases respectively, with 5 bases between them. The CDR3 region is CASSQDRDQPQHF. In DNA, the CDR3 is TGTGCCAGCAGCCAAGATCGGGATCAGCCCCAGCATTTT.